Listed below are T cell receptor beta chains from one sample, sequenced in a study of blood T cell repertoires in COVID-19. Sequencing used immunoSEQ multiplex PCR; TCRdb keeps in-frame clones, though not all of them. The sample lists 300,000 to 400,000 clones, about 88% occurring once. The sequenced material came from peripheral blood. All receptors come from a woman in her 70s with COVID-19, enrolled during active disease. Each CDR3 is given with its conserved first and last residue. D genes are given only for firm matches.

v_gene	j_gene	d_gene	CDR3aa
TRBV24-1	TRBJ2-2	-	CATTGAGNTGELFF
TRBV28	TRBJ2-5	-	CASKGDKETQYF
TRBV3-1/TRBV3-2	TRBJ1-2	-	CASSQDGAGRGYTF
TRBV6-6	TRBJ2-1	TRBD2	CASSPSGLGFNEQFF
TRBV30	TRBJ2-7	TRBD2	CAWSVGVSGLGPYEQYF
TRBV19	TRBJ1-1	TRBD1	CASSITGGLGTEAFF
TRBV18	TRBJ2-1	-	CASSLGQPSSYNEQFF
TRBV30	TRBJ1-1	-	CAWTPTGLGLSTEAFF
TRBV18	TRBJ1-1	TRBD1	CASSLTGDTEAFF
TRBV28	TRBJ1-3	-	CASSLGGSLNTIYF
TRBV4-1	TRBJ1-2	-	CASSQSRQNYYGYTF
TRBV2	TRBJ2-5	-	CASSESSGQETQYF
TRBV9	TRBJ1-1	TRBD1	CASSAGTGGVKAFF
TRBV5-1	TRBJ2-3	-	CASSLLMPQDTQYF
TRBV28	TRBJ2-4	TRBD1	CASTDREPLAKNIQYF
TRBV5-6	TRBJ1-2	TRBD1	CASSLPGQVYYGYTF
TRBV5-5	TRBJ1-1	-	CASSSRVTGVTLNTEAFF
TRBV7-2	-	TRBD2	CASSLWERGGKTAYEQYF
TRBV29-1	TRBJ1-1	TRBD1	CSGGQPAGLMNTEAFF
TRBV2	TRBJ2-2	-	CASKKGAFANTGELFF
TRBV9	TRBJ2-3	TRBD2	CASSMRGEGLTDTQYF
TRBV4-1	TRBJ1-2	TRBD1	CASSQERTGGVYGYTF
TRBV6-1	TRBJ1-2	TRBD1	CASSERQGIYGYTF
TRBV18	TRBJ2-3	-	CASSPPTSRHIGGDTQYF
TRBV13	TRBJ2-2	TRBD2	CASSLSGTSGAWAGELFF
TRBV5-1	TRBJ1-1	-	CASSSLGRENTEAFF
TRBV5-1	TRBJ2-3	-	CASRLGGVDTQYF
TRBV4-3	TRBJ1-2	-	CASSQAGFYGYTF
TRBV28	TRBJ1-2	-	CASSLIRGEDYGYTF
TRBV5-6	TRBJ2-3	TRBD1	CASSPGQGHTDTQYF
TRBV30	TRBJ1-2	-	CAWDSGSYGYTF